The 21 T cell receptor beta chains reported below all come from one sample, sequenced in a study of cytomegalovirus exposure and HLA in healthy donors. The PCR was carried out with 60 Vbeta primers and 13 Jbeta primers. Measured with immunoSEQ multiplex PCR; TCRdb has only the in-frame clones, and not every one. The profile covers approximately 180,000 clones, with around 70% appearing a single time and about 3% taken by the ten largest. The sample taken for sequencing was PBMCs. The receptors here all came from a male donor in good health and CMV-seronegative.

This clone was seen more than once but under ten times. The chain couples TRBV9 to TRBJ1-6; tentative D call: TRBD1 (5 bases). CDR1 and CDR2 from the germline V gene are SGDLS and YYNGEE. Deletions cut 4 bases from V and 7 bases from J, with 15 bases between. The CDR3 extends over 15 amino acids. The CDR3 is CASSRGEGSNSPLHF. CDR3 in DNA: TGTGCCAGCAGCCGAGGGGAGGGATCCAATTCACCCCTCCACTTT.

In this sample, this clone turned up a few times. The chain combines TRBV28 with TRBJ1-5, with TRBD1 matching over 8 bases. Looked up from germline, CDR1 is MDHEN and CDR2 is SYDVKM. The CDR3 extends over 14 amino acids. V dropped 6 bases and J dropped 6; count of bases not matched to a gene: 7. DNA of the CDR3: TGTGCCAGCAGACCGCTGACAGGGGTTCAGCCCCAGCATTTT. Protein: CASRPLTGVQPQHF.

V and J are TRBV4-1 and TRBJ2-7, with a possible D match to TRBD2 (6 bases). Germline V lookup: CDR1 MGHRA, CDR2 YSYEKL. The CDR3 runs 15 residues. The V end lost 4 bases, the J end lost 5 bases, and 18 bases lay between the germline ends. CDR3 in DNA: TGCGCCAGCAGCCCCCCGGAGGGTGGACTGGACGAGCAGTACTTC. Encoded protein: CASSPPEGGLDEQYF.

The V and J genes are TRBV28 and TRBJ1-5; the D gene is possibly TRBD1 (5 bases). CDR1 is MDHEN and CDR2 is SYDVKM in the germline V gene. V shed 6 bases and J shed 4 bases, with 16 bases lying between them. The CDR3 totals 15 residues. This CDR3 is CASSPRGGLNQPQHF. The CDR3 DNA reads as TGTGCCAGCAGCCCACGGGGGGGTTTGAATCAGCCCCAGCATTTT.

This clone has only a few counts. The genes are TRBV5-1 and TRBJ2-7; 8 bases agree with TRBD2. Trimming took 0 bases from V and 2 from J; bases not matched to a gene: 10. The CDR3 contains 17 residues. The germline V gene encodes CDR1 SGHRS and CDR2 YFSETQ. The CDR3 DNA sequence: TGCGCCAGCAGCTTGGGCCCCGGGGGGGGTCCGCCCTACGAGCAGTACTTC. It encodes CASSLGPGGGPPYEQYF.

The V and J genes are TRBV6-1 and TRBJ1-5; 8 bases are shared with TRBD1. The ends lost 6 bases at V and 5 bases at J; junction bases unmatched: 6. CDR1 is MNHNS and CDR2 is SASEGT in the germline V gene. The CDR3 runs to 14 residues. Here the CDR3 reads CASSLGQGHQPQHF. The CDR3 DNA is TGTGCCAGCAGCCTTGGACAGGGACATCAGCCCCAGCATTTT.

This clone is labeled medium-sized. The V gene is TRBV5-4, the J gene TRBJ2-1, with D perhaps TRBD2 (6 bases). The V end was cut by 6 bases, the J end by 7 bases, with 17 bases between. CDR1 and CDR2 (germline): SGHNT, YYREEE (reference sequence). This CDR3 is 14 amino acids long. The CDR3 DNA follows: TGTGCCAGCACCGCGTTTGGGGGAGGAAATGAGCAGTTCTTC. Its protein is CASTAFGGGNEQFF.

This chain's CDR3 is CASRRAGGLKTQYF. DNA of the CDR3: TGTGCCAGCCGAAGAGCGGGAGGCCTCAAGACCCAGTACTTC. The chain couples TRBV27 to TRBJ2-5, with 9 bases matching TRBD2. Germline lookup yields CDR1 MNHEY and CDR2 SMNVEV (reference sequence). V was clipped by 8 bases and J by 6 bases; unmatched bases: 10. CDR3 length: 14 residues.

This chain links TRBV28 with TRBJ1-5; D uncertain. The CDR3 totals 11 residues. CDR1 is MDHEN, CDR2 SYDVKM, per germline. The V end lost 4 bases, the J end lost 6 bases, and 4 bases lay between the germline ends. The CDR3 DNA reads TGTGCCAGCAGTTCCGGTCAGCCCCAGCATTTT. Protein: CASSSGQPQHF.

V is TRBV9 and J is TRBJ1-5; tentative D call: TRBD1 (5 bases). Per the germline V gene, CDR1 is SGDLS and CDR2 is YYNGEE. V lost 1 base to trimming and J lost 4 bases, with 18 bases between them. This CDR3 region has 17 residues. The CDR3 nucleotides read TGTGCCAGCAGCGTACCCAACCCCGGACATATTAATCAGCCCCAGCATTTT. Encoded protein: CASSVPNPGHINQPQHF.

The chain recombines TRBV6-5 with TRBJ2-1; tentatively, D is TRBD2 (6 bases). Trimming pared 7 bases from V and 0 bases from J, leaving 13 bases between. The V gene's germline CDR1 is MNHEY and CDR2 SVGAGI. The CDR3 has 15 amino acids. The CDR3 spells CASKEGRGSYNEQFF. The CDR3 DNA is TGTGCCAGCAAGGAGGGGCGGGGCTCCTACAATGAGCAGTTCTTC.

The chain links TRBV9 to TRBJ2-1; TRBD2 agrees at 14 bases. The CDR3 runs 16 residues. Trimming at V came to 4 bases and at J to 7 bases, leaving 7 bases not matched to a gene. CDR1 is SGDLS, CDR2 YYNGEE, per germline. The CDR3 reads CASSRGGTSGRNEQFF. In DNA, the CDR3 is TGTGCCAGCAGCCGGGGAGGGACTAGCGGGAGAAATGAGCAGTTCTTC.

In its sample, this clone was seen once. This chain joins TRBV7-3 and TRBJ2-7; TRBD2 matches at 16 bases. CDR1 is SGHTA, CDR2 FQGTGA, per germline. V trimming: 2 bases; J trimming: 3 bases; junction bases outside the gene matches: 7. The CDR3 covers 18 residues. CDR3 nucleotides: TGTGCCAGCAGCTTACAGGGACTAGCGGGAGGGCCCTTCTACGAGCAGTACTTC. Its translation: CASSLQGLAGGPFYEQYF.

This clone was found a few times. The chain is built from TRBV10-3 and TRBJ1-6, with a weak D call TRBD1 (5 bases). Germline V gene data show CDR1 as ENHRY and CDR2 as SYGVKD. The CDR3 spans 14 residues. V was clipped by 2 bases and J by 7 bases, with 9 bases between them. The CDR3 loop is CAISERGSNSPLHF. For the CDR3, the DNA is TGTGCCATCAGTGAGCGGGGGTCGAATTCACCCCTCCACTTT.

This clone was seen more than once but under ten times. The chain links TRBV6-5 to TRBJ1-5; 8 bases are a match to TRBD1. The J segment lost 3 bases and the V segment lost 4 bases, leaving 2 bases of the junction unmatched. CDR1 and CDR2 from the germline V gene are MNHEY and SVGAGI. CDR3 length: 14 residues. The CDR3 nucleotides are TGTGCCAGCAGTTTCCAGGGGGCCAATCAGCCCCAGCATTTT. Translation gives CASSFQGANQPQHF.

The CDR3 loop is CASSYSNVGSSYEQYF. CDR3 nucleotide sequence: TGTGCCAGCAGTTACTCGAATGTCGGGTCCTCCTACGAGCAGTACTTC. The chain is built from TRBV6-5 and TRBJ2-7; D remains unclear. Germline CDR1 is MNHEY and CDR2 is SVGAGI. The CDR3 totals 16 residues. The V end lost 0 bases, the J end lost 0 bases, and 12 bases lay between the germline ends.

The J gene is TRBJ2-1, the V gene TRBV9, with 12 bases lining up with TRBD2. The CDR3 spans 15 residues. In germline, CDR1 is SGDLS, CDR2 YYNGEE. After removal of 4 bases from V and 10 bases from J, the junction contained 9 bases not matched to a gene. In DNA form, the CDR3 reads TGTGCCAGCAGCATTCGACTAGCGGGAGTAGACGAGCAGTTCTTC. It yields the protein CASSIRLAGVDEQFF.

V gene TRBV10-1 combines with J gene TRBJ2-7, with D maybe TRBD1 (6 bases). This CDR3 spans 14 amino acids. Trimming shortened V by 2 bases and J by 3 bases, and 11 bases separated the two germline ends. CDR1 is WNHNN and CDR2 is SYGVQD in the germline V gene (reference sequence). The CDR3: CASSEAARGYEQYF. The CDR3 DNA sequence: TGCGCCAGCAGTGAGGCGGCCAGGGGCTACGAGCAGTACTTC.

This sequence joins TRBV6-5 and TRBJ2-3; D not certain. From germline, CDR1 is MNHEY and CDR2 SVGAGI. V shed 4 bases and J shed 0 bases, with 8 bases lying between them. The CDR3 extends over 14 amino acids. Written as DNA, the CDR3 is TGTGCCAGCAGTTTCCTTCTTAGCACAGATACGCAGTATTTT. Residues: CASSFLLSTDTQYF.

The count of this clone is one. The chain links TRBV12-5 to TRBJ2-7; 14 bases line up with TRBD2. Germline CDR1 reads LGHNT; CDR2 reads FRNRAP. V lost 5 bases, J lost 3 bases, and 9 bases stayed unmatched. This CDR3 contains 17 residues. The CDR3 loop reads CASGAGLAGVYFYEQYF. The CDR3 coding sequence is TGTGCTAGTGGTGCGGGACTAGCGGGAGTTTATTTCTACGAGCAGTACTTC.

The chain combines TRBV27 with TRBJ1-5; the match to TRBD1 covers 7 bases. Germline values: CDR1 MNHEY, CDR2 SMNVEV (reference sequence). V was clipped by 2 bases and J by 3 bases; unmatched bases: 4. This CDR3 is 15 amino acids long. CDR3 coding DNA: TGTGCCAGCAGTTTAAGACAGGGTGCCAATCAGCCCCAGCATTTT. It translates to CASSLRQGANQPQHF.